Below are 25 T cell receptor beta chains sequenced from a single sample in a study of T cell repertoires in cytomegalovirus infection. TCRdb reprocessed the reads with MiXCR, giving one entry per CDR3 protein. The table includes about 320,000 distinct CDR3 sequences, around 9.5% detected once. The source material was PBMCs. These receptors came from a human donor in good health (CMV status not recorded). Some clones in this sample may be carry-over from other donors' samples.

This chain connects TRBV6-5 to TRBJ2-7, with TRBD2 identical over 14 bases. CDR1 is MNHEY, CDR2 SVGAGI, per germline. There are 15 residues in the CDR3. J was trimmed by 6 bases and V by 6 bases; bases with no gene match: 7. In DNA form, the CDR3 reads TGTGCCAGCAGCAAGGGACTAGCGGGAGTAAGCGAGCAGTACTTC. Translating gives CASSKGLAGVSEQYF.

This clonotype was observed at least ten times. This sequence joins TRBV5-1 and TRBJ2-1; 8 nucleotides agree with TRBD2. V trimming: 2 bases; J trimming: 5 bases; junction bases outside the gene matches: 3. Germline V CDR1 and CDR2: SGHRS, YFSETQ. The CDR3 spans 14 residues. CDR3 sequence: CASSFSGGHNEQFF. As DNA, the CDR3 is TGCGCCAGCAGCTTTTCGGGGGGGCACAATGAGCAGTTCTTC. The whole variable domain, remainder taken from reference TRBV5-1 and TRBJ2-1, is KAGVTQTPRYLIKTRGQQVTLSCSPISGHRSVSWYQQTPGQGLQFLFEYFSETQRNKGNFPGRFSGRQFSNSRSEMNVSTLELGDSALYLCASSFSGGHNEQFFGPGTRLTVL.

This clonotype showed up just a few times. The chain recombines TRBV6-1 with TRBJ2-4, with 10 bases that match TRBD2. Germline CDR1 and CDR2: MNHNS and SASEGT. The ends lost 8 bases at V and 3 bases at J; junction bases unmatched: 1. The CDR3 is 13 amino acids. The DNA for the CDR3 is TGTGCCAGCGGACTAGCGGACAAAAACATTCAGTACTTC. The encoded protein is CASGLADKNIQYF.

This clonotype was counted a few times. V gene TRBV12-3 or TRBV12-4 combines with J gene TRBJ1-3; D is undetermined. The V gene lost 2 bases and the J gene lost 0 bases, with 11 bases spanning the gap. The CDR3 spans 16 residues. CDR3 DNA: TGTGCCAGCAGTTTAAGAGGAGGTGGCTCTGGAAACACCATATATTTT. Amino acid sequence: CASSLRGGGSGNTIYF.

Details on this clonotype: Just one base apart from a much larger clone, this may be a read error. The chain has TRBV7-6 and TRBJ2-7; D is possibly TRBD2 (5 bases). This CDR3 comprises 14 residues. Per the germline V gene, CDR1 is SGHVS and CDR2 is FNYEAQ. CDR3 DNA sequence: TGTACCAGCAGCGCGGATCTCGGGGTCCACGAGCAGTACTTC. It specifies CTSSADLGVHEQYF.

This clonotype came up many times. This chain links TRBV28 with TRBJ2-3; 15 bases fit TRBD2. CDR3 length: 15 amino acids. The V segment lost 10 bases and the J segment 4 bases; nucleotides outside the gene matches: 6. Per germline, CDR1 MDHEN and CDR2 SYDVKM. This chain's CDR3 is CATWTSGRAADTQYF. The DNA of the CDR3 is TGTGCCACCTGGACTAGCGGGAGGGCCGCAGATACGCAGTATTTT.

This clonotype came up a few times. V is TRBV7-9 and J is TRBJ1-1; D is perhaps TRBD1 (6 bases). CDR1 and CDR2 from the germline V gene are SEHNR and FQNEAQ (reference sequence). The CDR3 extends over 13 amino acids. The germline V and J ends were trimmed by 6 bases and 10 bases, with 18 bases remaining between them. CDR3 sequence reads: CASRYSGQPGAFF. The CDR3 bases are TGTGCCAGCAGATACTCCGGACAGCCGGGAGCTTTCTTT. Based on the CDR3 plus reference TRBV7-9 and TRBJ1-1, the full variable domain is DTGVSQNPRHKITKRGQNVTFRCDPISEHNRLYWYRQTLGQGPEFLTYFQNEAQLEKSRLLSDRFSAERPKGSFSTLEIQRTEQGDSAMYLCASRYSGQPGAFFGQGTRLTVV.

V gene TRBV19 combines with J gene TRBJ2-7; D is unresolved. Trimming pared 4 bases from V and 2 bases from J, leaving 12 bases between. The CDR3 extends over 14 amino acids. Germline V gene data show CDR1 as LNHDA and CDR2 as SQIVND (reference sequence). The CDR3 nucleotides are TGTGCCAGTAGTACCCGAGAAACGACCTACGAGCAGTACTTC. Translated: CASSTRETTYEQYF. The full variable domain, in which reference TRBV19 and TRBJ2-7 provide the parts outside the CDR3, is DGGITQSPKYLFRKEGQNVTLSCEQNLNHDAMYWYRQDPGQGLRLIYYSQIVNDFQKGDIAEGYSVSREKKESFPLTVTSAQKNPTAFYLCASSTRETTYEQYFGPGTRLTVT.

This clonotype was observed many times. The chain uses TRBV5-4 and TRBJ2-5; either TRBD1 or TRBD2 may fit D (5 bases each). This CDR3 spans 14 amino acids. The ends were cut back, 5 bases at V and 3 bases at J, with 14 bases in the middle. Per the germline V gene, CDR1 is SGHNT and CDR2 is YYREEE (reference sequence). CDR3 nucleotides: TGTGCCAGCAGGGTGGGACGGGCGGAAGAGACCCAGTACTTC. Protein: CASRVGRAEETQYF.

This clonotype was recorded at least ten times. This chain uses TRBV7-6 with TRBJ2-2; no clear D gene. The length of the CDR3 is 15 residues. Germline lookup yields CDR1 SGHVS and CDR2 FNYEAQ. With 6 bases removed from V and 0 bases from J, the gap between germline ends came to 11 bases. The CDR3 sequence is CASRSDVPNTGELFF. CDR3 DNA sequence: TGTGCCAGCAGATCAGACGTCCCGAACACCGGGGAGCTGTTTTTT.

This clonotype showed up many times. V is TRBV28 and J is TRBJ1-5; 7 positions match TRBD1. The CDR3 runs 15 residues. V gave up 6 bases and J gave up 7 bases; unmatched junction bases: 12. Germline CDR1 is MDHEN and CDR2 is SYDVKM. The CDR3 DNA reads TGTGCCAGCAGGAGGCGGACAGGAATAGAACAGCCCCAGCATTTT. Translated: CASRRRTGIEQPQHF.

The V call is TRBV6-2 or TRBV6-3, the J call TRBJ2-5, with D possibly matching TRBD2 (5 bases). Germline CDR1 MNHEY, CDR2 SVGEGT. Trimming pared 4 bases from V and 4 bases from J, leaving 13 bases between. This CDR3 is 14 amino acids long. The CDR3 sequence is CASSFFGRGETQYF. CDR3 bases: TGTGCCAGCAGTTTCTTTGGACGGGGAGAGACCCAGTACTTC.

In this sample, this clonotype turned up many times. The chain uses TRBV7-3 and TRBJ2-1; TRBD2 matches at 10 bases. The CDR3 is made up of 16 amino acids. J was trimmed by 6 bases and V by 5 bases; bases with no gene match: 10. Per germline, CDR1 SGHTA and CDR2 FQGTGA. CDR3 bases: TGTGCCAGCAGCCGCTTTAGCGGGAGGACACCCAATGAGCAGTTCTTC. Translated, it gives CASSRFSGRTPNEQFF. The variable domain in full, with the rest retrieved from reference TRBV7-3 and TRBJ2-1, is GAGVSQTPSNKVTEKGKYVELRCDPISGHTALYWYRQSLGQGPEFLIYFQGTGAADDSGLPNDRFFAVRPEGSVSTLKIQRTERGDSAVYLCASSRFSGRTPNEQFFGPGTRLTVL.

To note about this clonotype: A clone one base away is much larger, so this may be a read error. This chain uses TRBV7-2 with TRBJ1-6; D uncertain. In germline, CDR1 is SGHTA, CDR2 FQGNSA. V lost 6 bases to trimming and J lost 7 bases, with 13 bases between them. The CDR3 sequence is 14 residues long. CDR3 protein: CASSPIPKNSPLHF. The CDR3 DNA reads as TGTGCCAGCAGTCCTATACCGAAAAATTCACCCCTCCACTTT.

This clonotype was seen ten or more times. The chain is built from TRBV6-5 and TRBJ1-1; D not resolved. The V and J ends lost 2 bases and 6 bases respectively, with 10 bases between them. There are 13 residues in the CDR3. CDR1 and CDR2 from the germline V gene are MNHEY and SVGAGI. The CDR3 DNA reads as TGTGCCAGCAGTTACACGGCCGACCCTGAAGCTTTCTTT. Translating it yields CASSYTADPEAFF.

Here the CDR3 DNA reads TGTGCCAGCAGTGCGCTAGTGGGCGTCGGAGAGACCCAGTACTTC. It codes for CASSALVGVGETQYF. The rearrangement links TRBV28 to TRBJ2-5, with D unclear. Germline values: CDR1 MDHEN, CDR2 SYDVKM. The V and J ends lost 5 bases and 4 bases respectively, with 17 bases between them. The CDR3 is 15 residues long.

This clonotype occurred many times. This chain uses TRBV7-2 with TRBJ1-4, with D perhaps TRBD1 (5 bases). This CDR3 has 15 residues. V gave up 0 bases and J gave up 0 bases, with 5 bases separating them. The germline V gene encodes CDR1 SGHTA and CDR2 FQGNSA. CDR3 amino acids: CASSLAGATNEKLFF. CDR3 coding DNA: TGTGCCAGCAGCTTAGCGGGGGCAACTAATGAAAAACTGTTTTTT.

This clonotype was seen a handful of times. This chain connects TRBV11-2 to TRBJ2-7; 11 bases are shared with TRBD2. The germline gives CDR1 SGHAT, CDR2 FQNNGV. CDR3 length equals 15 residues. The J segment lost 6 bases and the V segment lost 4 bases, leaving 8 bases of the junction unmatched. The CDR3: CASSYSSGRFPEQYF. The CDR3 bases are TGTGCCAGCAGCTACTCTAGCGGGAGGTTCCCCGAGCAGTACTTC.

This rearrangement joins TRBV24-1 to TRBJ1-2, with 8 nucleotides matching TRBD1. Per the germline V gene, CDR1 is KGHDR and CDR2 is SFDVKD. The ends lost 2 bases at V and 7 bases at J; junction bases unmatched: 2. CDR3 length: 13 residues. CDR3 loop: CATSDSQGAGYTF. The DNA for the CDR3 is TGTGCCACCAGTGATTCCCAGGGGGCTGGCTACACCTTC.

This clonotype has a count of ten or more. J is TRBJ1-2 and V is TRBV12-3 or TRBV12-4, with D uncertain. V lost 1 base, J lost 7 bases, and 7 bases lay in between. The CDR3 totals 12 residues. The CDR3 spells CASSLDLFGYTF. Written as DNA, the CDR3 is TGTGCCAGCAGTTTAGACCTTTTTGGCTACACCTTC.

This clonotype came up a few times. The chain is built from TRBV7-2 and TRBJ1-1; D remains ambiguous. Germline V gene lookup returns CDR1 SGHTA and CDR2 FQGNSA. The ends were cut back, 5 bases at V and 0 bases at J, with 10 bases in the middle. The CDR3 loop spans 14 amino acids. The CDR3 is CASSAHLMNTEAFF. The CDR3 DNA sequence: TGTGCCAGCAGCGCTCACCTCATGAACACTGAAGCTTTCTTT.

In this sample, this clonotype turned up many times. The rearrangement joins TRBV19 to TRBJ2-1; 11 positions match TRBD2. The CDR3 has 14 residues. V gave up 4 bases and J gave up 10 bases; unmatched junction bases: 6. From germline, CDR1 is LNHDA and CDR2 SQIVND (reference sequence). DNA of the CDR3: TGTGCCAGTAGTAGTCTAGCGGGGGGTGCGGAGCAGTTCTTC. Protein product: CASSSLAGGAEQFF.

At least ten counts were recorded for this clonotype. V is TRBV19 and J is TRBJ1-1; possibly TRBD1 for D (6 bases). The CDR3 extends over 14 amino acids. CDR1 is LNHDA, CDR2 SQIVND, per germline (reference sequence). The V and J ends lost 4 bases and 1 base respectively, with 10 bases between them. This CDR3 reads CASSTTGSNTEAFF. In DNA, the CDR3 is TGTGCCAGTAGTACAACAGGGTCGAACACTGAAGCTTTCTTT.

CDR3 bases: TGTGCCAGCAGTTTCCAATCAGGGGTATCCTACGAGCAGTACTTC. Translated, it gives CASSFQSGVSYEQYF. The V call is TRBV6-5, the J call TRBJ2-7; TRBD1 is a possible D gene (6 bases). Between the trimmed V and J ends, which lost 4 bases and 1 base, there was a span of 14 bases. Germline V gene data show CDR1 as MNHEY and CDR2 as SVGAGI. The length of the CDR3 is 15 residues.

This clonotype was observed many times. This sequence joins TRBV5-4 and TRBJ1-6; 8 nucleotides line up with TRBD1. Germline assignment: CDR1 SGHNT and CDR2 YYREEE (reference sequence). This CDR3 comprises 15 residues. V lost 4 bases to trimming and J lost 7 bases; unmatched junction nucleotides: 7. The CDR3 bases are TGTGCCAGCAGCGTGACAGGGGTGAAAAATTCACCCCTCCACTTT. Its translation is CASSVTGVKNSPLHF.